Shown below are 27 T cell receptor beta chains from a single sample sequenced in a study of cytotoxic CD8 clonotypes in ibrutinib-treated CLL. This table comes from immunoSEQ multiplex PCR, and its TCRdb copy is limited to in-frame clones, with some not included. The repertoire holds 200,000 to 250,000 clones, with under 80% as singletons. Sequenced here: PBMCs, sampled after 24 months of ibrutinib treatment. The receptors were gathered from a human donor with chronic lymphocytic leukemia.

The J gene is TRBJ2-5, the V gene TRBV15; 8 bases agree with TRBD1. The V gene end was trimmed by 6 bases and the J gene end by 7 bases; junction bases not matched to a gene: 7. CDR1 is LNHNV and CDR2 is YYDKDF in the germline V gene (reference sequence). CDR3 length: 13 residues. The CDR3 DNA follows: TGTGCCACCAGACAAGGACAGGGCTGGACCCAGTACTTC. As protein: CATRQGQGWTQYF.

This chain links TRBV10-3 with TRBJ2-3, with D unclear. This CDR3 contains 14 residues. V was clipped by 4 bases and J by 5 bases, with 13 bases between them. The germline gives CDR1 ENHRY, CDR2 SYGVKD. Written as DNA, the CDR3 is TGTGCCATCAGTGTAGACAAGGACCGAGATACGCAGTATTTT. This encodes CAISVDKDRDTQYF.

The J gene is TRBJ1-4, the V gene TRBV29-1, with D maybe TRBD1 (6 bases). The CDR3 contains 15 residues. V was pared by 3 bases and J by 8 bases, with 19 bases between. The germline V gene has CDR1 SQVTM and CDR2 ANQGSEA. DNA for the CDR3: TGCAGCGTTGAGACCATACAGGGAAGGGAGGAAAAACTGTTTTTT. Protein: CSVETIQGREEKLFF.

In this sample, this clone turned up a few times. V is TRBV2 and J is TRBJ2-7; unclear D gene. Germline CDR1 SNHLY, CDR2 FYNNEI. There are 12 residues in the CDR3. V was trimmed by 6 bases and J by 3 bases, leaving 9 bases between them. CDR3 region: CASRGGVYEQYF. The CDR3 bases are TGTGCCAGCAGAGGTGGGGTCTACGAGCAGTACTTC.

The sample holds a few counts of this clone. The chain has TRBV27 and TRBJ1-1; tentatively, D is TRBD1 (5 bases). The CDR3 runs 12 residues. Trimming cost V 3 bases and J 5 bases, with 7 bases left between them. The germline V gene has CDR1 MNHEY and CDR2 SMNVEV (reference sequence). The CDR3 nucleotides are TGTGCCAGCAGTTTTTGGGGGACTGAAGCTTTCTTT. This sequence encodes CASSFWGTEAFF.

This chain connects TRBV13 to TRBJ2-7; D remains unclear. Trimming removed 1 base from V and 9 bases from J, with 7 bases in between. The length of the CDR3 is 11 residues. Germline lookup yields CDR1 PRHDT and CDR2 FYEKMQ (reference sequence). The CDR3 DNA sequence: TGTGCCAGCAGCTTAGATGTCGGGCAGTACTTC. This sequence encodes CASSLDVGQYF.

This chain links TRBV6-5 with TRBJ2-7; D not certain. The CDR3 loop spans 15 amino acids. Trimming shortened V by 0 bases and J by 4 bases, and 13 bases separated the two germline ends. Germline CDR1 MNHEY, CDR2 SVGAGI. CDR3: CASSYSYRASYEQYF. The CDR3 DNA reads as TGTGCCAGCAGTTACTCGTACAGAGCTAGTTACGAGCAGTACTTC.

This clone is medium-sized within its sample. The chain uses TRBV25-1 and TRBJ2-7, with D perhaps TRBD2 (5 bases). The V and J ends lost 7 bases and 5 bases respectively, with 9 bases between them. From germline, CDR1 is MGHDK and CDR2 SYGVNS. CDR3 length: 11 residues. CDR3: CASTVGDEQYF. The CDR3 bases are TGTGCCAGCACCGTCGGGGACGAGCAGTACTTC.

The chain links TRBV9 to TRBJ1-1; D is possibly TRBD1 (6 bases). The V and J ends lost 3 bases and 9 bases respectively, with 21 bases between them. The V gene's germline CDR1 is SGDLS and CDR2 YYNGEE. This CDR3 contains 15 residues. CDR3 in DNA: TGTGCCAGCAGCGCCGATCTACAGGGTTTGACTAAAGCTTTCTTT. Its protein product is CASSADLQGLTKAFF. The full variable domain, with the rest looked up from reference TRBV9 and TRBJ1-1, is DSGVTQTPKHLITATGQRVTLRCSPRSGDLSVYWYQQSLDQGLQFLIQYYNGEERAKGNILERFSAQQFPDLHSELNLSSLELGDSALYFCASSADLQGLTKAFFGQGTRLTVV.

The V gene is TRBV19, the J gene TRBJ2-2; no definite D call. This CDR3 is built from 14 residues. V was pared by 3 bases and J by 6 bases, with 11 bases between. Per the germline V gene, CDR1 is LNHDA and CDR2 is SQIVND (reference sequence). The CDR3 is CASSIGLTSGELFF. CDR3 in DNA: TGTGCCAGTAGTATCGGGCTCACTTCCGGGGAGCTGTTTTTT.

The genes are TRBV29-1 and TRBJ2-1, with TRBD2 matching 10 bases. CDR3 size: 19 residues. With V trimmed by 4 bases and J by 0 bases, 15 bases remained unmatched. CDR1 and CDR2 from the germline V gene are SQVTM and ANQGSEA. The CDR3 nucleotides are TGCAGCGTTGTTACCTTAGTACTAGCGGGAAGACTCTCCTACAATGAGCAGTTCTTC. Amino acids: CSVVTLVLAGRLSYNEQFF.

The chain couples TRBV6-5 to TRBJ1-5; TRBD1 aligns across 7 bases. CDR1 is MNHEY, CDR2 SVGAGI, per germline. This CDR3 contains 15 residues. Germline trimming cut 8 bases from V and 4 bases from J; bases unmatched to any gene: 11. DNA of the CDR3: TGTGCCAGCGGCCCGGGACAGATAATGAATCAGCCCCAGCATTTT. It yields the protein CASGPGQIMNQPQHF.

The chain couples TRBV9 to TRBJ2-5; 11 positions match TRBD2. Germline assignment: CDR1 SGDLS and CDR2 YYNGEE. This CDR3 contains 17 residues. Trimming cost V 5 bases and J 5 bases; bases outside gene matches: 14. As DNA, the CDR3 is TGTGCCAGCAGTACCAGCGGGATAGCGGGAGGGCTTGAGACCCAGTACTTC. Protein sequence: CASSTSGIAGGLETQYF.

V usage is TRBV25-1 and J usage is TRBJ2-3, with 8 bases that match TRBD1. V shed 4 bases and J 0 bases; nucleotides not matched to a gene: 9. The CDR3 consists of 17 residues. Germline V gives CDR1 MGHDK, CDR2 SYGVNS. CDR3 nucleotide sequence: TGTGCCAGCAGTGCGATTCCGGGACAGGCTAGCACAGATACGCAGTATTTT. Its protein is CASSAIPGQASTDTQYF.

This clone turned up a few times. The chain joins TRBV4-1 to TRBJ2-1, with 7 bases fitting TRBD2. Per germline, CDR1 MGHRA and CDR2 YSYEKL. Trimming at V came to 3 bases and at J to 4 bases, leaving 15 bases not matched to a gene. This CDR3 contains 18 residues. CDR3 bases: TGCGCCAGCAGCCACCTTGGTGAACTAGCGCAATCTTACAATGAGCAGTTCTTC. Amino acids: CASSHLGELAQSYNEQFF.

V is TRBV13 and J is TRBJ2-5, with TRBD1 identical over 7 bases. This CDR3 has 15 residues. Germline loops: CDR1 PRHDT, CDR2 FYEKMQ (reference sequence). The V segment lost 3 bases and the J segment 4 bases; nucleotides outside the gene matches: 8. The CDR3 DNA is TGTGCCAGCAGCTTTGGGACAGCCATAACAGAGACCCAGTACTTC. It codes for CASSFGTAITETQYF.

The J gene is TRBJ2-7, the V gene TRBV5-1, with D perhaps matching TRBD1 or TRBD2 (6 bases each). The V end lost 4 bases, the J end lost 6 bases, and 14 bases lay between the germline ends. The CDR3 consists of 13 residues. Germline CDR1 reads SGHRS; CDR2 reads YFSETQ. CDR3 protein: CASSIGGLGEQYF. CDR3 in DNA: TGCGCCAGCAGCATTGGGGGGCTGGGCGAGCAGTACTTC.

As regards this clone: Distinct nucleotide sequences in the sample also encode this CDR3. The genes are TRBV25-1 and TRBJ2-3; 13 positions match TRBD2. The CDR3 length is 17 residues. V lost 2 bases to trimming and J lost 4 bases; unmatched junction nucleotides: 6. CDR1 is MGHDK, CDR2 SYGVNS, per germline. CDR3 protein: CASSETSGRASADTQYF. Here the CDR3 DNA reads TGTGCCAGCAGTGAAACTAGCGGGAGGGCCTCAGCAGATACGCAGTATTTT.

The V call is TRBV29-1, the J call TRBJ2-3, with TRBD2 matching over 11 bases. The CDR3 length is 14 residues. CDR1 is SQVTM, CDR2 ANQGSEA, per germline. The V and J ends lost 7 bases and 0 bases, in that order; junction bases with no gene match: 3. The CDR3, as DNA: TGCAGCGGAAGGACTAGCGGGAGCACAGATACGCAGTATTTT. Protein sequence: CSGRTSGSTDTQYF.

The chain is built from TRBV28 and TRBJ1-3; tentatively, D is TRBD1 (5 bases). The CDR3 is 15 amino acids. In germline, CDR1 is MDHEN, CDR2 SYDVKM. V lost 6 bases and J lost 0, with 12 bases in between. The CDR3 DNA reads TGTGCCAGCAGGGGAGGGACTTACTCTGGAAACACCATATATTTT. Translation: CASRGGTYSGNTIYF.

V usage is TRBV6-5 and J usage is TRBJ1-2, with 8 positions matching TRBD1. The length of the CDR3 is 14 residues. The V segment lost 6 bases and the J segment 10 bases; nucleotides outside the gene matches: 13. CDR1 is MNHEY and CDR2 is SVGAGI in the germline V gene. CDR3 DNA sequence: TGTGCCAGCAGACTCCAATCTACAGGGGGAGACTACACCTTC. This encodes CASRLQSTGGDYTF.

DNA of the CDR3: TGTGCCAGCAGTTACGGACAGGGGGGGAGCACAGATACGCAGTATTTT. It is translated as CASSYGQGGSTDTQYF. The chain recombines TRBV6-5 with TRBJ2-3; the match to TRBD1 covers 10 bases. The CDR3 is made up of 16 amino acids. With V trimmed by 2 bases and J by 0 bases, 2 bases remained unmatched. The germline CDR1 and CDR2 sequences are MNHEY and SVGAGI.

This clone is medium-sized by share. The chain joins TRBV19 to TRBJ2-1; 7 positions agree with TRBD2. The CDR3 is 14 residues long. Germline CDR1 reads LNHDA; CDR2 reads SQIVND (reference sequence). V lost 2 bases, J lost 7 bases, and 5 bases stayed unmatched. The CDR3 nucleotides read TGTGCCAGTAGTATATCTGGCGGGAGTAATGAGCAGTTCTTC. Its protein product is CASSISGGSNEQFF.

The CDR3 DNA sequence: TGCGCCAGCAGCGTAACCGGGACAGCGGGATACGAGCAGTACTTC. It is translated as CASSVTGTAGYEQYF. The chain joins TRBV5-1 to TRBJ2-7; D tentatively fits TRBD1 or TRBD2 (7 bases each). Germline CDR1 SGHRS, CDR2 YFSETQ. CDR3 length equals 15 residues. Trimming shortened V by 4 bases and J by 4 bases, and 18 bases separated the two germline ends.

The genes are TRBV18 and TRBJ2-7; D possibly matches TRBD1 or TRBD2 (5 bases each). Per the germline V gene, CDR1 is KGHSH and CDR2 is LQKENI. Trimming took 2 bases from V and 8 from J, leaving 19 bases between them. The CDR3 sequence is 15 residues long. The DNA for the CDR3 is TGTGCCAGCTCACCATCGTTGGGACCAACAATGAAGCAGTACTTC. Protein: CASSPSLGPTMKQYF.

The V call is TRBV4-1, the J call TRBJ2-3; 7 bases agree with TRBD2. V trimming: 0 bases; J trimming: 5 bases; junction bases outside the gene matches: 5. CDR3 size: 15 residues. Germline assignment: CDR1 MGHRA and CDR2 YSYEKL. In DNA form, the CDR3 reads TGCGCCAGCAGCCAAGAAAGGCGGGAGAAAGATACGCAGTATTTT. Protein: CASSQERREKDTQYF.

This clone appeared a few times. The CDR3: CASSQGAGTVAFF. CDR3 nucleotide sequence: TGTGCCAGCAGCCAAGGAGCCGGGACAGTCGCTTTCTTT. The chain uses TRBV4-2 and TRBJ1-1; 7 bases line up with TRBD1. The CDR3 is made up of 13 amino acids. Germline loops: CDR1 LGHNA, CDR2 YNFKEQ. V shed 1 base and J 11 bases; nucleotides not matched to a gene: 7.